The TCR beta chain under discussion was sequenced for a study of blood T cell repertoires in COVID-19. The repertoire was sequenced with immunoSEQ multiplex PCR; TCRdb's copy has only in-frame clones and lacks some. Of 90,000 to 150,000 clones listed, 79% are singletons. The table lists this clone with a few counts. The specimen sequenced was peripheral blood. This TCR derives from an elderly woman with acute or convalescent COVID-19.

The CDR3 nucleotides are TGCGCCAGCACCCCCTTGAGGGGGACCTACGAGCAGTACTTC. It encodes CASTPLRGTYEQYF. V usage is TRBV5-1 and J usage is TRBJ2-7; a possible D gene is TRBD1 (6 bases). V was cut by 6 bases and J by 2 bases, with 15 bases left in between. Looked up from germline, CDR1 is SGHRS and CDR2 is YFSETQ. There are 14 residues in the CDR3.